This TCR beta chain originates from a study of blood T cells in healthy people across ages. General study findings and limits: Older individuals had lower TCR beta diversity per million T cells (the decline was roughly linear). Across samples, TCR beta diversity tracked strongly with naive T cell percentage. From one million sequenced T cells, diversity estimates were lower bounds.

As for this clonotype: What it binds is unknown.

Then a second PCR, running roughly 6 to 12 cycles, was carried out with a sample-barcoded 5' primer and a J-beta primer mix. Tags on each cDNA molecule came from a template-switch adaptor with 12 random nucleotides. One entry per CDR3 protein, called by TCRdb with MiXCR from the 5' RACE reads. The sample carries 380,000 or so distinct CDR3 sequences, roughly half recorded once. CDR1 SNHLY and CDR2 FYNNEI come from the germline V gene. This CDR3 contains 13 residues. V lost 4 bases and J lost 7, with 11 bases in between. The sequenced sample was blood. V is TRBV2 and J is TRBJ2-1; D is ambiguous. The source of this sequence is a man aged 55-75 years in good health. CDR3 sequence: CASSAGYRNEQFF. As DNA, the CDR3 is TGTGCCAGCAGTGCTGGGTATAGGAATGAGCAGTTCTTC.